This is a list of T cell receptor beta chains from one sample in a study of shared clonotypes between healthy human individuals. Measured with immunoSEQ multiplex PCR; TCRdb has only the in-frame clones, and not every one. The repertoire holds over 850,000 clones, with approximately 78% as singletons. Sequenced: memory CD4+ T cells from PBMCs. The receptors were sampled from a man aged 18 to 35 in good health. Some clones in this sample may be carry-over from other donors' samples. The CDR3 runs from the conserved cysteine through the conserved F or W. D genes are given only for firm matches. The listing skips clone size in some rows; elsewhere it reads once, few, many or a size class.

CDR3 protein	CDR3 DNA	clone size	D gene	V gene	J gene
CASKEDNTEAFF	TGTGCCAGCAAGGAGGATAACACTGAAGCTTTCTTT	.	.	TRBV2	TRBJ1-1
CSAGLGTGGETQYF	TGCAGCGCCGGTCTTGGGACAGGGGGGGAGACCCAGTACTTC	.	TRBD1	TRBV29-1	TRBJ2-5
CASSQVWGSDTQYF	TGCGCCAGCAGCCAAGTCTGGGGGTCAGATACGCAGTATTTT	few	.	TRBV4-3	TRBJ2-3
CASSPRQGPSSGNTIYF	TGCGCCAGCAGCCCCAGACAGGGGCCCAGCTCTGGAAACACCATATATTTT	.	TRBD1	TRBV5-1	TRBJ1-3
CASSPLDLLLSNQPQHF	TGTGCCAGCAGCCCATTGGACCTACTTTTGAGCAATCAGCCCCAGCATTTT	many	.	TRBV7-8	TRBJ1-5
CASSLAWVYRKDRAPATNEKLFF	TGCGCCAGCAGCTTGGCCTGGGTATACAGAAAGGACAGGGCTCCTGCAACTAATGAAAAACTGTTTTTT	.	TRBD1	TRBV5-1	TRBJ1-4
CASRQRGARTEAFF	TGTGCCAGTAGGCAACGGGGGGCAAGGACTGAAGCTTTCTTT	.	.	TRBV19	TRBJ1-1
CASSASSGIRSSGANVLTF	TGTGCCAGCTCAGCCTCTAGCGGCATACGTTCCTCTGGGGCCAACGTCCTGACTTTC	.	TRBD2	TRBV18	TRBJ2-6
CASSPWGDNQPQHF	TGTGCCAGCAGTCCCTGGGGGGACAATCAGCCCCAGCATTTT	.	.	TRBV27	TRBJ1-5
CASSEYPDRYGYTF	TGTGCCAGCAGTGAATACCCTGACAGATATGGCTACACCTTC	.	.	TRBV6-1	TRBJ1-2